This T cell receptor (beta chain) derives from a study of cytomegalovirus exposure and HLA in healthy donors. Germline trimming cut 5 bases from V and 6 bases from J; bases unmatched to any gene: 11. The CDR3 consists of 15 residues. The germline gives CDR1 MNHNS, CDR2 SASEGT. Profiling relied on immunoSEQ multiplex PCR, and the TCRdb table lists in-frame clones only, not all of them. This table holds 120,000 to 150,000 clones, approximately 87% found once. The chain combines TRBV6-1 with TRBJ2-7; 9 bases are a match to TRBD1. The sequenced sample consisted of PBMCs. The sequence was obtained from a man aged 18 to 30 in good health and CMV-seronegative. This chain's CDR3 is CASSPIRDRVGEQYF. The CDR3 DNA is TGTGCCAGCAGTCCAATCCGGGACAGGGTGGGCGAGCAGTACTTC.